The T cell receptor beta chain under discussion was sequenced for a study of neoadjuvant anti-PD-1 for oral cavity cancer. Data came from immunoSEQ multiplex PCR; TCRdb stores just in-frame clones and leaves some out. The sample shows approximately 23,000 clones, more than 40% of them seen only once. This clone was picked up a small number of times. Trimming left V 7 bases short and J 10 bases short, with 19 bases between. CDR3 length: 13 amino acids. CDR1 is SNHLY and CDR2 is FYNNEI in the germline V gene. Time point reported: after neoadjuvant nivolumab, at surgical resection. Patients had newly diagnosed, untreated stage II-IVA oral cavity squamous cell carcinoma.

The sequence came from a person aged 35 to 85 with oral cavity squamous cell carcinoma. This chain joins TRBV2 and TRBJ1-1; D is unresolved. Material: tumor tissue, obtained after nivolumab (anti-PD-1) treatment. CDR3 nucleotides: TGTGCCAGCAATCCAGACTCCCCGATTGGAGCTTTCTTT. Translating it yields CASNPDSPIGAFF.